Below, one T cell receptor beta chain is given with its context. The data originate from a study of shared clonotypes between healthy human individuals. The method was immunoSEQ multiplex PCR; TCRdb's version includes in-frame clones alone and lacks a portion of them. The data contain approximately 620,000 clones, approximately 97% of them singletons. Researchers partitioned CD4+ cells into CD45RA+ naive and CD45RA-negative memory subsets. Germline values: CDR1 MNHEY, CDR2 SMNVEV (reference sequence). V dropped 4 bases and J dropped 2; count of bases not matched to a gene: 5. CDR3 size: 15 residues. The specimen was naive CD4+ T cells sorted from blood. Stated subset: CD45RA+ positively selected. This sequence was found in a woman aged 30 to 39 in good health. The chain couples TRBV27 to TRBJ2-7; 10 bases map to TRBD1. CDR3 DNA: TGTGCCAGCAGTTCTACCGGGACAGGGGCCTACGAGCAGTACTTC. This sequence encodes CASSSTGTGAYEQYF.